This TCR beta chain is drawn from a study of T-cell memory formation after mild COVID-19 (dated by TCRdb to 2020 to 2022). Context from the whole study: Most TCR sequence clusters were specific to one of the two donors. In a couple of donors, T-cell clones that expanded and contracted after mild COVID-19 were followed by sequencing TCRalpha and TCRbeta repertoires longitudinally. The cohort comprised two young, previously healthy adult volunteers, one female and one male.

Ficoll-Paque density gradient centrifugation was used to isolate PBMCs. The CDR3 spans 15 residues, from the cysteine through the phenylalanine. Solely the CDR3 DNA is kept, with 45 bases framed from the first base. V lost 7 bases and J lost 3 bases, and the count of bases not matched to a germline gene is 9. The germline V gene specifies MGHDK as CDR1 and SYGVNS as CDR2. The investigation overall reported the following: Only two mild cases were covered in the study, and larger cohorts including severe cases with pre-infection samples were considered necessary. Whether the second-wave clones peaking on day 37 were SARS-CoV-2 specific was not confirmed. Contracting CD4+ clones were located mainly in the CM and EM memory subsets, whereas CD8+ clones were found to be enriched in EMRA. From day 15 to 85, contracting clones showed balanced CD4/CD8 phenotypes, whereas a second wave of clones that expanded from day 15 to 37 leaned towards CD4+. Some responding clones were detected in pre-infection memory, which suggested that pre-existing cross-reactive memory T cells had joined the SARS-CoV-2 response.

A note on this clonotype: There is no known antigen for this receptor. The input lacks base qualities; no much larger clone sits a single base away.

The sequencer listed for this sample is Illumina NovaSeq 6000. TCRalpha and TCRbeta cDNA libraries were built by 5'RACE with constant-segment primers, adding sample barcodes and unique molecular identifiers. RNA was extracted from every sample with Trizol reagent. The libraries were amplified in two PCR steps, and the second step added a second sample barcode and Illumina TruSeq adapters. Sequencing of libraries was performed on an Illumina NovaSeq with 2 x 150 bp paired-end reads. The authors' analysis ran thus. Demultiplexing of reads and collapsing into UMI-guided consensus sequences were performed with migec v1.2.7. Using mixcr v2.1.11, UMI consensuses were aligned to TRA and TRB V and J templates and then assembled into clonotypes. Expanded or contracted clonotypes were those called significant by both edgeR and NoisET, with noise models trained on biological replicates. edgeR calls used a false discovery rate-adjusted p below 0.01 and a log2 fold-change threshold of 1. As an exploratory analysis of dynamics, PCA with hierarchical clustering was applied to max-normalized trajectories of the 1000 most abundant clonotypes. Each responding clone was given a CD4 or CD8 phenotype based on the CD4+ and CD8+ repertoires, which had been sequenced separately. TCRdb redid the processing of the public reads, applying fastp at Q25 and MiXCR, and retained in-frame beta chains. Under each unique CDR3 protein, matching rows form one entry showing the most common genes and DNA. These V and J calls originate from TCRdb's pipeline instead of the authors' own analysis. A total of about half a million distinct CDR3 sequences appear in this sample, 15% to 20% of them only once. The top ten hold approximately 13% of the sample.

Sequenced input: PBMCs or a T cell subset sorted from them (not recorded which). This clonotype originated in an adult woman who had mild COVID-19 (a few samples of this study predate the infection). The sample titles of this study are shuffled in the database, so cell type and time point are left out; the donor was told from shared clones. The sequence is built from TRBV25-1 and TRBJ2-3, with TRBD2 identical over 8 junction bases. The sequenced DNA: TGTGCCAGCACCGGGACTAGTCCTAGGACAGATACGCAGTATTTT. Translated, this gives CASTGTSPRTDTQYF.